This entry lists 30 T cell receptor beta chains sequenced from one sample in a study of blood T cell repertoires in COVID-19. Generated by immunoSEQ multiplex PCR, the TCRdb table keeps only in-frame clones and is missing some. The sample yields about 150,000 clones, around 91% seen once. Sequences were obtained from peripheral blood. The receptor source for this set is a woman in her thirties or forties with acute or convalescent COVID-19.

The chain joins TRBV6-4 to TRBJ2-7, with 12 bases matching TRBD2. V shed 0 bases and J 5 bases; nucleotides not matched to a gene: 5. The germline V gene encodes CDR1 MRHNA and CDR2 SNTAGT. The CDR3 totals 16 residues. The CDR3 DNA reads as TGTGCCAGCAGTGACTCCCAACTAGCGGGAGGCGACGAGCAGTACTTC. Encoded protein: CASSDSQLAGGDEQYF.

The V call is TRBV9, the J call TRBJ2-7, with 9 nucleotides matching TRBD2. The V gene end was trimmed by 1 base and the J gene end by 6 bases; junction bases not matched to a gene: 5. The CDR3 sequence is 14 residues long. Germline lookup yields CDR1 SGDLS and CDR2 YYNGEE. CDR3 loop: CASSVIAGGSEQYF. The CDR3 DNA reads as TGTGCCAGCAGCGTAATTGCGGGGGGGTCCGAGCAGTACTTC.

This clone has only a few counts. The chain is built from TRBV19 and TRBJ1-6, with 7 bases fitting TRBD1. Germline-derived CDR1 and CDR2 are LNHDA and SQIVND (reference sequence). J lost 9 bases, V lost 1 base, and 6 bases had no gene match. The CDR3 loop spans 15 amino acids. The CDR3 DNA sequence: TGTGCCAGTAGTATAGGGACAGGACTTGGTTCACCCCTCCACTTT. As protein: CASSIGTGLGSPLHF.

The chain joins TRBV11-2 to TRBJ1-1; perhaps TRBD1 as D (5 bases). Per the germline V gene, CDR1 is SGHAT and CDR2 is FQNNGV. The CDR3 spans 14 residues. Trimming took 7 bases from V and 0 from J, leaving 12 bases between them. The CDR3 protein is CASKRETVNTEAFF. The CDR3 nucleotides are TGTGCCAGCAAGCGGGAGACAGTGAACACTGAAGCTTTCTTT. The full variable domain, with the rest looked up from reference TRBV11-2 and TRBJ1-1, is EAGVAQSPRYKIIEKRQSVAFWCNPISGHATLYWYQQILGQGPKLLIQFQNNGVVDDSQLPKDRFSAERLKGVDSTLKIQPAKLEDSAVYLCASKRETVNTEAFFGQGTRLTVV.

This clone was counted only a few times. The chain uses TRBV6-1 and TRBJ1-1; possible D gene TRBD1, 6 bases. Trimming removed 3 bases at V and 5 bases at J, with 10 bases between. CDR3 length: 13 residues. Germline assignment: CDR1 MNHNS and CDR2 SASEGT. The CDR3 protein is CASSDVGGTEAFF. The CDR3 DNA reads TGTGCCAGCAGTGATGTAGGGGGTACTGAAGCTTTCTTT.

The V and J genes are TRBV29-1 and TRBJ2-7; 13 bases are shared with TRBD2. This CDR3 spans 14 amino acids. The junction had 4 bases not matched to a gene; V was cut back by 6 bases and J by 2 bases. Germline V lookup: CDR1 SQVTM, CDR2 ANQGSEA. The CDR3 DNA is TGCAGCGTAACTAGCGGGAGGGCCGCCTACGAGCAGTACTTC. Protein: CSVTSGRAAYEQYF.

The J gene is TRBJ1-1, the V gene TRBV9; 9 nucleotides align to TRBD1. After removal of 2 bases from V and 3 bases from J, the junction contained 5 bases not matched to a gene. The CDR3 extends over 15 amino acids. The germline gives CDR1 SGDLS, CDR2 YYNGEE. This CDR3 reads CASSVRDREDTEAFF. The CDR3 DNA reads TGTGCCAGCAGCGTCCGGGACAGGGAGGACACTGAAGCTTTCTTT.

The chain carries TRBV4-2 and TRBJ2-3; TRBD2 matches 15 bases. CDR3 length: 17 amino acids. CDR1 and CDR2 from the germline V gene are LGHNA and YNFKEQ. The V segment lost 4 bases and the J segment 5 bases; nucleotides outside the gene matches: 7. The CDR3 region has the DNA TGTGCCAGCAGCCCGCGGACTAGCGGGGGGGCAGAAGATACGCAGTATTTT. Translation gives CASSPRTSGGAEDTQYF.

Here the CDR3 DNA reads TGTGCCAGCAGCCCACTCCGGGGTGAAAACACCGGGGAGCTGTTTTTT. Translated: CASSPLRGENTGELFF. The J gene is TRBJ2-2, the V gene TRBV3-1 (or the pseudogene TRBV3-2); TRBD2 might be the D (5 bases). V was shortened by 4 bases and J by 2 bases, with 14 bases between the two germline ends. CDR1 and CDR2 (germline): LGHDT, YNNKEL (reference sequence). CDR3 length equals 16 residues.

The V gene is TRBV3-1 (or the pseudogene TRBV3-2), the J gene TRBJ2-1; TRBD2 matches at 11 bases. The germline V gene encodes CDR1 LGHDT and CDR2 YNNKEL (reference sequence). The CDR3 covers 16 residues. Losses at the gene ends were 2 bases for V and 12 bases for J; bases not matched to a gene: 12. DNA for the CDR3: TGTGCCAGCAGCCAAATGGTCGGGTCTAGCGGGAGGTCGCAGTTCTTC. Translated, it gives CASSQMVGSSGRSQFF.

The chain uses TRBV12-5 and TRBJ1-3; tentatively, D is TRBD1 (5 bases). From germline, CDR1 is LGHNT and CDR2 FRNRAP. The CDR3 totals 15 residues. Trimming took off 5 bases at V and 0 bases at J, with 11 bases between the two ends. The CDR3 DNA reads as TGTGCTAGTGGTATAGGACAAGGCTCTGGAAACACCATATATTTT. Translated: CASGIGQGSGNTIYF.

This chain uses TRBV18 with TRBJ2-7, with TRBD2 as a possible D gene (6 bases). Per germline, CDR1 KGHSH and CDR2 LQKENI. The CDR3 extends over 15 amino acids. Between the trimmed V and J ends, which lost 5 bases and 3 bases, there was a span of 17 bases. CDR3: CASSSQKGTHYEQYF. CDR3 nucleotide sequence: TGTGCCAGCTCATCACAGAAGGGGACTCACTACGAGCAGTACTTC.

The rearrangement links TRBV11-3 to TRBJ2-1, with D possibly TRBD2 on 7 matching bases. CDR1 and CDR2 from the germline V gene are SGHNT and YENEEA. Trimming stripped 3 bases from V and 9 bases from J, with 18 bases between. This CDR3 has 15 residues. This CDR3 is CASSLGGASLGEQFF. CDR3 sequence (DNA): TGTGCCAGCAGCTTGGGGGGGGCCTCGTTGGGTGAGCAGTTCTTC. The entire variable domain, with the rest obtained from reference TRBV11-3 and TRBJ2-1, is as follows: EAGVVQSPRYKIIEKKQPVAFWCNPISGHNTLYWYLQNLGQGPELLIRYENEEAVDDSQLPKDRFSAERLKGVDSTLKIQPAELGDSAVYLCASSLGGASLGEQFFGPGTRLTVL.

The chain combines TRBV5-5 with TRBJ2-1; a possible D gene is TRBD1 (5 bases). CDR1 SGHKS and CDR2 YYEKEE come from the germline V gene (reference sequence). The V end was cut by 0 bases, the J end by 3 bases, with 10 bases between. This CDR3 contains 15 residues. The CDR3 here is CASSLGGHLYNEQFF. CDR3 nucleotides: TGTGCCAGCAGCTTGGGTGGACACCTCTACAATGAGCAGTTCTTC.

Here the CDR3 reads CATSREAGSSYNEQFF. CDR3 DNA: TGTGCCACCAGCAGAGAGGCGGGGAGCTCCTACAATGAGCAGTTCTTC. V and J are TRBV15 and TRBJ2-1; D may be TRBD2 (6 bases). V was shortened by 0 bases and J by 0 bases, with 9 bases between the two germline ends. The CDR3 covers 16 residues. Germline V gene lookup returns CDR1 LNHNV and CDR2 YYDKDF (reference sequence).

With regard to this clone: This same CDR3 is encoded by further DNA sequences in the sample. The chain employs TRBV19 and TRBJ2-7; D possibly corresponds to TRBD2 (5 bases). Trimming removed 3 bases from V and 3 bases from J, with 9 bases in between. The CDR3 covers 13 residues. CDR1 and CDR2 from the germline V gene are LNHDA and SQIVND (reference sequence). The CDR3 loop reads CASSIGGGYEQYF. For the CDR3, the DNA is TGTGCCAGTAGTATCGGCGGAGGCTACGAGCAGTACTTC.

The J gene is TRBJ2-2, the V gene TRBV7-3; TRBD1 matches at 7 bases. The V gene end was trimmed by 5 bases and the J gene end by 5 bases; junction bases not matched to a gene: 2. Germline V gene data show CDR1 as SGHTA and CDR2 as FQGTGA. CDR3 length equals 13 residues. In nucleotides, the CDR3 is TGTGCCAGCAGCATCAGGGGGACCGGGGAGCTGTTTTTT. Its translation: CASSIRGTGELFF.

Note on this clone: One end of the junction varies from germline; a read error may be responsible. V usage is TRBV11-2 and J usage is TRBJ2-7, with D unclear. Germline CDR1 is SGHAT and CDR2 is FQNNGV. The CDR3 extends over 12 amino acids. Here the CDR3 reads CASSLAEPRQWF. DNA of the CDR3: TGTGCCAGCAGCTTAGCGGAGCCCCGGCAGTGGTTC.

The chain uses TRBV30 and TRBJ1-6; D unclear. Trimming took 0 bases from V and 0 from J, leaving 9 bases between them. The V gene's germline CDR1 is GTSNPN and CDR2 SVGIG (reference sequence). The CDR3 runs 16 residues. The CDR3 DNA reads TGTGCCTGGAGTGTACGACGGAGCTCCTATAATTCACCCCTCCACTTT. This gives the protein CAWSVRRSSYNSPLHF.

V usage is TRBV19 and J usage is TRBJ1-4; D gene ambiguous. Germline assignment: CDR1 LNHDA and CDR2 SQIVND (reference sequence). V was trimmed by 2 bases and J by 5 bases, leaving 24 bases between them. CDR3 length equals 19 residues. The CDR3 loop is CASSISRVPVSGGNEKLFF. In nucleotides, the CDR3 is TGTGCCAGTAGTATATCCCGGGTTCCCGTATCGGGAGGGAATGAAAAACTGTTTTTT.

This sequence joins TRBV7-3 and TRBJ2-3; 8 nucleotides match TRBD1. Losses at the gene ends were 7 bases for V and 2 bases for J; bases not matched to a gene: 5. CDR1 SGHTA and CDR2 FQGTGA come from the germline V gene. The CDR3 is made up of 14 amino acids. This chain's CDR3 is CASKRDRYTDTQYF. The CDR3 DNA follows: TGTGCCAGCAAACGGGACAGGTACACAGATACGCAGTATTTT.

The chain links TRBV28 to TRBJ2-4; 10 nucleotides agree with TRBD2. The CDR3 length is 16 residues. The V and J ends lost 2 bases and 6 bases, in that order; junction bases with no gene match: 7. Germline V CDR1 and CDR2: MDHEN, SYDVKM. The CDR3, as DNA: TGTGCCAGCAGTTTAAGCGGGGGGGGTCAGAGAAACATTCAGTACTTC. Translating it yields CASSLSGGGQRNIQYF.

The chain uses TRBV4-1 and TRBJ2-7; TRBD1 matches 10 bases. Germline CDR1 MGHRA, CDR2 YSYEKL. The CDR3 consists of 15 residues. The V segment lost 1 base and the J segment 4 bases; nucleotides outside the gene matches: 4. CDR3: CASSQGGQGGYEQYF. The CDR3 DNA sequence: TGCGCCAGCAGCCAAGGAGGACAGGGGGGTTACGAGCAGTACTTC.

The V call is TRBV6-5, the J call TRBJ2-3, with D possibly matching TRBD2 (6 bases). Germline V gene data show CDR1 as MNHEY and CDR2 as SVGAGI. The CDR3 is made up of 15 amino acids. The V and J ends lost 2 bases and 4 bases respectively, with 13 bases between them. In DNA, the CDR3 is TGTGCCAGCAGTTACGTCGGGACTGTTGCAGATACGCAGTATTTT. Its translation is CASSYVGTVADTQYF.

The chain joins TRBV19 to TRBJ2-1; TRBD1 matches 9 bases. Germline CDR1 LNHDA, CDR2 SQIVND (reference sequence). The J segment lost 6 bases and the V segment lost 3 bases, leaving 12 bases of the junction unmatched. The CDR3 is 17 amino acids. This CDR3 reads CASSMDYGTGFSNEQFF. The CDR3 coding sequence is TGTGCCAGTAGTATGGACTACGGGACAGGGTTTAGCAATGAGCAGTTCTTC.

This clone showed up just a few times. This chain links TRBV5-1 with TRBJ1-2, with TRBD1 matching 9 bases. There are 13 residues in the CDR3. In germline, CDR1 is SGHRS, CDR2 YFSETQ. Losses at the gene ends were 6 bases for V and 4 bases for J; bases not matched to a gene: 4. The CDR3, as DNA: TGCGCCAGCAAGGGGGACAGGGCCTATGGCTACACCTTC. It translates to CASKGDRAYGYTF.

CDR3 amino acids: CASSVAQGNEQFF. CDR3 bases: TGTGCCAGCAGCGTAGCTCAGGGGAATGAGCAGTTCTTC. V gene TRBV9 combines with J gene TRBJ2-1, with D possibly being TRBD1 (6 bases). CDR1 and CDR2 from the germline V gene are SGDLS and YYNGEE. This CDR3 region has 13 residues. V lost 0 bases and J 7 bases, leaving 8 bases between the germline ends.

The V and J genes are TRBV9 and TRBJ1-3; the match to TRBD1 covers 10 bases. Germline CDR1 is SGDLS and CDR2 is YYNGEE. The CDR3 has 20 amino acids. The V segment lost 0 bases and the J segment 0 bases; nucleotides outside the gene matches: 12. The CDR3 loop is CASSVEDRGKMLFSGNTIYF. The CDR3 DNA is TGTGCCAGCAGCGTAGAGGACAGGGGGAAGATGCTCTTCTCTGGAAACACCATATATTTT.

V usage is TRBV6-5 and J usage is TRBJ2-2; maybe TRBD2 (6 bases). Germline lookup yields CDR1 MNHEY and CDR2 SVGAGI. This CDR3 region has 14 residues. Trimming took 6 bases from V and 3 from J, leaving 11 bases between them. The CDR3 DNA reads TGTGCCAGCAGATTCAAGCGGGACACCGGGGAGCTGTTTTTT. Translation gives CASRFKRDTGELFF.

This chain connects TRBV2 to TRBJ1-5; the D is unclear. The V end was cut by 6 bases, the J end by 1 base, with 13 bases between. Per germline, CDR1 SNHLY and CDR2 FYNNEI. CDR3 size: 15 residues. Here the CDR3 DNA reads TGTGCCAGCAGGGAAAACAGCCCAAGCAATCAGCCCCAGCATTTT. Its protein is CASRENSPSNQPQHF.